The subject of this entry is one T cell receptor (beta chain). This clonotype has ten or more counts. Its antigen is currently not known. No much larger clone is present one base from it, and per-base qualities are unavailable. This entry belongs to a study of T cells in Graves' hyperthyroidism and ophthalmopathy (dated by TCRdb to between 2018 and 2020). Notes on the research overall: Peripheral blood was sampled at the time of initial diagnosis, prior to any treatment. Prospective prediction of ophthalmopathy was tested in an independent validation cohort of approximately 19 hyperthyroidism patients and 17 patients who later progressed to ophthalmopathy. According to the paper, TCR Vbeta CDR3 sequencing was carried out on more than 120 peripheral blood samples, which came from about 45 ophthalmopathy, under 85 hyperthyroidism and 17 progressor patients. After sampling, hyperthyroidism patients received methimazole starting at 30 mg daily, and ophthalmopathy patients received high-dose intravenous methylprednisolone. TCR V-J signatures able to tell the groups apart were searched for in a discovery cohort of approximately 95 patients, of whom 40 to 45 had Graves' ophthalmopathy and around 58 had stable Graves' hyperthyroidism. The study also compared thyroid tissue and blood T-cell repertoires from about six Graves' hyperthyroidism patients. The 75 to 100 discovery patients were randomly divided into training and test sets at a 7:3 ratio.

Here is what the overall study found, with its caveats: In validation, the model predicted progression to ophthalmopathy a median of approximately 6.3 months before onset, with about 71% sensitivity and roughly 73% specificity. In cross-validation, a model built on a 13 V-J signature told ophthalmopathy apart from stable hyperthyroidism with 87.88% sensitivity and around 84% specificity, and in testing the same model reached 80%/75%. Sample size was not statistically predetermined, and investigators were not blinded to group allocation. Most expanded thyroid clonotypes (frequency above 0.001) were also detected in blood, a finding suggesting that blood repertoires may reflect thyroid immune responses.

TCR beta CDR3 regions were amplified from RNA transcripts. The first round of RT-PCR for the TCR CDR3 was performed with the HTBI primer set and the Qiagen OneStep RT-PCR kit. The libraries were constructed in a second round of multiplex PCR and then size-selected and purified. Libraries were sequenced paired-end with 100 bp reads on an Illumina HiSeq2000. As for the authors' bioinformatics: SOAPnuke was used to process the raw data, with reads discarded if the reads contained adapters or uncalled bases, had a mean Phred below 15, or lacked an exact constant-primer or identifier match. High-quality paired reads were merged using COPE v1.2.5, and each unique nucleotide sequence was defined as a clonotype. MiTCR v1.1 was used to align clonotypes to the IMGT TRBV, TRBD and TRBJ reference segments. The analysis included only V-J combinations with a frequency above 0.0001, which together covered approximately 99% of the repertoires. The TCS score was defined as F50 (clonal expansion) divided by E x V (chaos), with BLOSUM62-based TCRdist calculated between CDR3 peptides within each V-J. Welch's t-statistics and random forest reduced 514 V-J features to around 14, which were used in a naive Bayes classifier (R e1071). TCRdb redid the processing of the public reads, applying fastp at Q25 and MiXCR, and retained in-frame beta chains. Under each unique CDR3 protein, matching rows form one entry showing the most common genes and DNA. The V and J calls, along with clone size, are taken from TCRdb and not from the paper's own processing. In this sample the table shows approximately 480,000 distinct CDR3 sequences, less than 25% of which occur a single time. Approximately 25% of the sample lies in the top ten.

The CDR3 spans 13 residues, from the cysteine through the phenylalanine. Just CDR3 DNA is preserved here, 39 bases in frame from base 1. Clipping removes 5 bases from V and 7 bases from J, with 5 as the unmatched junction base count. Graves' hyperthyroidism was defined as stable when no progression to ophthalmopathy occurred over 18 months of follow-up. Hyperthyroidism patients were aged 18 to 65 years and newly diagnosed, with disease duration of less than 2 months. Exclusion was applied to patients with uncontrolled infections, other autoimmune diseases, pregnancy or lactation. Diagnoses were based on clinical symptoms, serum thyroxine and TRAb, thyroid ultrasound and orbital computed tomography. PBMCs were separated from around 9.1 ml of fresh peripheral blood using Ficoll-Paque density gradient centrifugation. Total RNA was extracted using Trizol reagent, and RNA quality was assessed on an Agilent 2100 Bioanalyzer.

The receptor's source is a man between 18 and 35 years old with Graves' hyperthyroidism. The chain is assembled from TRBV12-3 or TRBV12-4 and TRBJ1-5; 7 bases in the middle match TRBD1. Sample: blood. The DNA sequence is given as TGTGCCAGCAGTCAGGGGGGAGGGCAGCCCCAGCATTTT. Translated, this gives CASSQGGGQPQHF.